The rows below give T cell receptor beta chains drawn from one sample of a study of T-cell reconstitution after alpha-beta-depleted transplantation in children. TCRdb re-called the PCR reads with MiXCR, one entry per CDR3 protein. Of 400,000 to 500,000 distinct CDR3 sequences listed, roughly a tenth are singletons. This specimen consisted of PBMCs from the stem cell graft donor, obtained from the stem cell graft. The receptors stem from a human donor who donated a stem cell graft to a child with acute myeloid leukemia. The CDR3 runs from the conserved cysteine through the conserved F or W. The D gene is left open where the match is weak. A row's size may be missing; if present it is once, few, many or a size class.

v_gene	abundance	j_gene	d_gene	CDR3nt	CDR3aa
TRBV25-1	.	TRBJ1-4	.	TGTGCCAGCAGAGGCTACGGGGAAAAACTGTTTTTT	CASRGYGEKLFF
TRBV20-1	.	TRBJ1-5	.	TGCAGTGCTTCCTTGGGGGGTCCGAGTCAGCCCCAGCATTTT	CSASLGGPSQPQHF
TRBV7-9	many	TRBJ2-1	.	TGTGCCAGCAGCTCCCCCGAATCCAGTGAGCAGTTCTTC	CASSSPESSEQFF
TRBV20-1	many	TRBJ2-7	.	TGCAGTGCTAGAGCAGGGGCCTACGAGCAGTACTTC	CSARAGAYEQYF
TRBV12-3/TRBV12-4	few	TRBJ1-2	.	TGTGCCAGCAGTTTAGATGGAGGGGACTATGGCTACACCTTC	CASSLDGGDYGYTF
TRBV18	.	TRBJ1-2	.	TGTGCCAGCTCACCATCCCAGGCTGCTAACTATGGCTACACCTTC	CASSPSQAANYGYTF
TRBV5-5	.	TRBJ1-1	.	TGTGCCAGCAGCTTATATATCGGGGCGGAAAGGAACACTGAAGCTTTCTTT	CASSLYIGAERNTEAFF
TRBV12-3/TRBV12-4	.	TRBJ2-3	.	TGTGCCAGCAGTCGATTTACAGTGAGCACAGATACGCAGTATTTT	CASSRFTVSTDTQYF
TRBV6-6	.	TRBJ2-3	TRBD2	TGTGCCACCGCCTGGGGGGGGGAAGATACGCAGTATTTT	CATAWGGEDTQYF
TRBV7-2	many	TRBJ2-1	.	TGTGCCAGCAGCTTTGCGGGGTACAATGAGCAGTTCTTC	CASSFAGYNEQFF
TRBV5-1	.	TRBJ1-1	TRBD1	TGCGCCAGCAGCATGGACAGGGCGAACACTGAAGCTTTCTTT	CASSMDRANTEAFF
TRBV7-2	many	TRBJ2-3	.	TGTGCCAGCAGTCTAACCGGGACCTCAGATACGCAGTATTTT	CASSLTGTSDTQYF
TRBV5-6	many	TRBJ1-5	.	TGTGCCAGCAGCCTCGCGGGGCGCGAATATCAGCCCCAGCATTTT	CASSLAGREYQPQHF
TRBV20-1	.	TRBJ2-3	.	TGCAGTGCTAGAGAAGCAGGGAGCACAGATACGCAGTATTTT	CSAREAGSTDTQYF
TRBV20-1	many	TRBJ2-1	.	TGCAGTGCGTCAGAGCCAGTCTACAATGAGCAGTTCTTC	CSASEPVYNEQFF
TRBV12-3/TRBV12-4	.	TRBJ2-7	TRBD1	TGTGCCAGCAGTTTCCTTGGACAGGGGAACGAGCAGTACTTC	CASSFLGQGNEQYF
TRBV7-3	many	TRBJ2-6	.	TGTGCCAGCAGCCCCGACTTCCTTGGGGCCAACGTCCTGACTTTC	CASSPDFLGANVLTF
TRBV13	.	TRBJ1-1	.	TGTGCCAGCAGGCAGACAGAGCTCGGGAGCGAAGCTTTCTTT	CASRQTELGSEAFF
TRBV7-2	.	TRBJ2-1	TRBD2	TGTGCCAGCAGGCCACCTGGACTAGCGGGAGGGGATGAGCAGTTCTTC	CASRPPGLAGGDEQFF
TRBV6-2/TRBV6-3	many	TRBJ2-1	.	TGTGCCAGCAGAAAGGGAGCGGGTGAGCAGTTCTTC	CASRKGAGEQFF
TRBV30	few	TRBJ2-5	TRBD1	TGTGCCTGGGGGACAGGGCTTGAGACCCAGTACTTC	CAWGTGLETQYF
TRBV9	.	TRBJ2-1	TRBD2	TGTGCCAGCAGCGTAGCCGGACTAGCGGGAGGCGCCTTCTCCTACAATGAGCAGTTCTTC	CASSVAGLAGGAFSYNEQFF
TRBV20-1	.	TRBJ2-3	.	TGCAGTGCTAGACCAGACGCCAGCGTCGGGGCTACGCAGTATTTT	CSARPDASVGATQYF
TRBV20-1	.	TRBJ2-3	.	TGCAGTGCTAAAAGGGGCGTCCTTAGCACAGATACGCAGTATTTT	CSAKRGVLSTDTQYF
TRBV20-1	few	TRBJ2-1	TRBD2	TGCAGTGCTAGAGAAACACTAGCGGGAACCTACAATGAGCAGTTCTTC	CSARETLAGTYNEQFF
TRBV6-1	.	TRBJ2-3	.	TGTGCCAGCAGCCTAGGACCGGGGGACCATACCACAGATACGCAGTATTTT	CASSLGPGDHTTDTQYF
TRBV5-1	.	TRBJ2-1	TRBD2	TGCGCCAGCAGCAAGCGAGGGACTAGCGGATACAATGAGCAGTTCTTC	CASSKRGTSGYNEQFF
TRBV29-1	few	TRBJ1-2	TRBD1	TGCAGCGTTTTGGACAGGGGAAACTATGGCTACACCTTC	CSVLDRGNYGYTF
TRBV28	few	TRBJ2-3	TRBD2	TGTGCCAGCAGGAATGGAGGACTAGCGGCCACAGATACGCAGTATTTT	CASRNGGLAATDTQYF
TRBV12-3/TRBV12-4	few	TRBJ2-1	TRBD2	TGTGCCAGCAGACGTGCGGGAGGGTTGAACAATGAGCAGTTCTTC	CASRRAGGLNNEQFF
TRBV20-1	.	TRBJ2-3	TRBD2	TGCAGTGCTAGATCTCCTAGCGGGAGGCCAGATACGCAGTATTTT	CSARSPSGRPDTQYF
TRBV27	.	TRBJ2-5	.	TGTGCCAGCAGTCCAGAGTACCAAGAGACCCAGTACTTC	CASSPEYQETQYF
TRBV20-1	many	TRBJ2-3	.	TGCAGTGCTAGTGGACGTGGAAGGGCACATACGCAGTATTTT	CSASGRGRAHTQYF
TRBV29-1	few	TRBJ2-7	.	TGCAGCGCAGGACGAGGGAACCCCTACGAGCAGTACTTC	CSAGRGNPYEQYF
TRBV18	few	TRBJ1-1	TRBD1	TGTGCCAGCTCACCACCGCCGTCCCCGGGACAGGCAAACACTGAAGCTTTCTTT	CASSPPPSPGQANTEAFF
TRBV20-1	once	TRBJ1-1	TRBD1	TGCACTGCTTTCCGGGCGAGGGGGCTTAACACTGAAGCTTTCTTT	CTAFRARGLNTEAFF
TRBV9	few	TRBJ2-3	.	TGTGCCAGCAGCGTAGAGGGACTCCATACGCAGTATTTT	CASSVEGLHTQYF
TRBV20-1	.	TRBJ2-3	TRBD2	TGCAGTGCTAGCAGGACTAGCGGGACAGATACGCAGTATTTT	CSASRTSGTDTQYF
TRBV6-2/TRBV6-3	.	TRBJ1-1	TRBD1	TGTGCCAGCAGTTACGGTGGCAGGGGGCGAACTGAAGCTTTCTTT	CASSYGGRGRTEAFF
TRBV25-1	.	TRBJ2-7	TRBD1	TGTGCCAGCAGTGACCGGGACAGGGGGATATACGAGCAGTACTTC	CASSDRDRGIYEQYF
TRBV5-1	.	TRBJ1-2	.	TGCGCCAGCAGCTCGTCTCTTTCTGATGGTAACTATGGCTACACCTTC	CASSSSLSDGNYGYTF
TRBV7-3	few	TRBJ2-3	.	TGTGCCAGCAGCGGAGGGACAGCTCCTCGGACAGATACGCAGTATTTT	CASSGGTAPRTDTQYF
TRBV9	few	TRBJ1-1	.	TGTGCCAGCACCCCCGTGGGCAGGGCCACTGAAGCTTTCTTT	CASTPVGRATEAFF
TRBV20-1	.	TRBJ2-6	.	TGCAGTGCTAGTCAAGTTCCTGGGGCCAACGTCCTGACTTTC	CSASQVPGANVLTF
TRBV6-2/TRBV6-3	.	TRBJ2-1	TRBD2	TGTGCCAGCAGCCTTAGGACTAGCGGGATGTACAATGAGCAGTTCTTC	CASSLRTSGMYNEQFF
TRBV12-3/TRBV12-4	few	TRBJ2-5	.	TGTGCCAGCACACCTGACGGATCCCAAGAGACCCAGTACTTC	CASTPDGSQETQYF
TRBV7-3	few	TRBJ2-4	TRBD2	TGTGCCAGCAGCCCCGGGAGGGCCGGGGCCAAAAACATTCAGTACTTC	CASSPGRAGAKNIQYF
TRBV20-1	few	TRBJ2-1	TRBD2	TGCAGTGCTAGAGGTGGTAGCGGGGGGCTAAACAATGAGCAGTTCTTC	CSARGGSGGLNNEQFF
TRBV6-5	.	TRBJ1-1	.	TGTGCCAGCAGTCCTCGACAGGATCAGTGGGTGAACACTGAAGCTTTCTTT	CASSPRQDQWVNTEAFF